The rows below give T cell receptor beta chains drawn from one sample of a study of Ad26.COV2.S vaccination and SARS-CoV-2 variants. Method: immunoSEQ multiplex PCR; TCRdb's copy keeps in-frame clones and lacks some. The data hold about 370,000 clones, with approximately 89% observed a single time. The sample consisted of peripheral blood, taken in a trial of Ad26.COV2.S vaccine versus placebo. The receptors stem from a person between 18 and 59 years old who received the Ad26.COV2.S COVID-19 vaccine or a placebo. Each CDR3 is given with its conserved first and last residue. D genes are given only for firm matches. Clone size is given for some rows only: seen once, a few or many times, or a class if the clone is expanded.

>TRBV7-2|TRBJ2-3|-|-
TGTGCCAGCAGCCCCGACAGGTTCACAGATACGCAGTATTTT
CASSPDRFTDTQYF
>TRBV7-2|TRBJ2-5|-|-
TGTGCCAGCAGCTTAGTGGGGGGCGGGGACGTGGAGACCCAGTACTTC
CASSLVGGGDVETQYF
>TRBV4-1|TRBJ1-3|-|-
TGCGCCAGCAGCCAAATTCGGCGGGACATCCTTGGCGATGGCTCTGGAAACACCATATATTTT
CASSQIRRDILGDGSGNTIYF
>TRBV27|TRBJ1-5|-|-
TGTGCCAGCAGTTCCTCCGGAGGTTGGGGCAATCAGCCCCAGCATTTT
CASSSSGGWGNQPQHF
>TRBV3-1/TRBV3-2|TRBJ2-3|-|TRBD2
TGTGCCAGCAGCCAAGATCAGAGGACTAGCGGGGGCACAGATACGCAGTATTTT
CASSQDQRTSGGTDTQYF
>TRBV11-3|TRBJ2-7|-|TRBD1
TGTGCCAGCAGCTCGACAGGGGGCGGCTTGTACGAGCAGTACTTC
CASSSTGGGLYEQYF
>TRBV9|TRBJ2-3|-|TRBD1
TGTGCCAGCAGCGTAGGGGGACAGGGGGTGGATACGCAGTATTTT
CASSVGGQGVDTQYF
>TRBV4-3|TRBJ2-7|few|TRBD2
TGCGCCAGCAGCCAAGGGCTAGCGGCTCCCTACGAGCAGTACTTC
CASSQGLAAPYEQYF
>TRBV9|TRBJ2-3|-|-
TGTGCCAGCAGCGCACTGGAGCTGTCGCGTACGCAGTATTTT
CASSALELSRTQYF
>TRBV6-2/TRBV6-3|TRBJ2-7|-|TRBD1
TGTGCCAGCAGTCAAGAACAGGGGTTGTATCCCGAGCAGTACTTC
CASSQEQGLYPEQYF
>TRBV6-5|TRBJ1-2|-|-
TGTGCCAGCAGTTACTCGGGTATTGAGTATGGCTACACCTTC
CASSYSGIEYGYTF
>TRBV18|TRBJ1-1|-|-
TGTGCCAGCTCACCAACCAGGGGCTTGAACACTGAAGCTTTCTTT
CASSPTRGLNTEAFF
>TRBV9|TRBJ1-6|-|-
TGTGCCAGCAGCGCGACAGTTCCAAATTCACCCCTCCACTTT
CASSATVPNSPLHF
>TRBV6-5|TRBJ2-5|-|-
TGTGCCAGCAGGAAGGTTGGGCCGGTCGGAGAGACCCAGTACTTC
CASRKVGPVGETQYF
>TRBV15|TRBJ2-1|-|TRBD2
TGTGCCACCAGCAGAGAAATGGCTAGCGGAAACAATGAGCAGTTCTTC
CATSREMASGNNEQFF
>TRBV19|TRBJ1-2|-|TRBD1
TGTGCCAGTAGTATAGATCTTGGGACAGGCGTACCCTACACCTTC
CASSIDLGTGVPYTF
>TRBV19|TRBJ2-7|-|TRBD2
TGTGCCAGTAGCAGGGACTACTCCTACGAGCAGTACTTC
CASSRDYSYEQYF
>TRBV5-1|TRBJ2-3|-|TRBD2
TGCGCCAGCAGCGTGGGACTAGCGGGACGGGCAGATACGCAGTATTTT
CASSVGLAGRADTQYF
>TRBV29-1|TRBJ2-7|-|-
TGCAGCGTTGAAGCGGGTGTTGGGTCCTACGAGCAGTACTTC
CSVEAGVGSYEQYF
>TRBV28|TRBJ1-1|-|-
TGTGCCAGCAGTTTATTGAACACTGAAGCTTTCTTT
CASSLLNTEAFF
>TRBV7-8|TRBJ2-4|-|-
TGTGCCAGCAGCTTAAGGCAAAACATTCAGTACTTC
CASSLRQNIQYF